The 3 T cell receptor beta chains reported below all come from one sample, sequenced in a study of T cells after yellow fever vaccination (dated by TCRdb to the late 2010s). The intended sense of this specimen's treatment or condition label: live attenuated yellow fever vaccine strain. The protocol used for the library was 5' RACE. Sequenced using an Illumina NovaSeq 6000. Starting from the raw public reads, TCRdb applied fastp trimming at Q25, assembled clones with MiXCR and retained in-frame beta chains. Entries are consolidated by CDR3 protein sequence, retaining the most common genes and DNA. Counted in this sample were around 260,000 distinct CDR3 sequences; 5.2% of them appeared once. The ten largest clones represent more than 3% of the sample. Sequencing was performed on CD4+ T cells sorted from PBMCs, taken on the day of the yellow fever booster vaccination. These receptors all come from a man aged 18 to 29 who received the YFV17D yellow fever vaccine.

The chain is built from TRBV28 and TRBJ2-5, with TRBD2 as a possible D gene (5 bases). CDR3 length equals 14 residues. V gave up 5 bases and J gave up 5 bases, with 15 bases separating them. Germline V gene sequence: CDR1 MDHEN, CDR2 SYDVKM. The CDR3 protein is CASSPGLGRETQYF. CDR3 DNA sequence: TGTGCCAGCAGTCCTGGACTGGGTAGGGAGACCCAGTACTTC. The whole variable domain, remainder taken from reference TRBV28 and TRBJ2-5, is DVKVTQSSRYLVKRTGEKVFLECVQDMDHENMFWYRQDPGLGLRLIYFSYDVKMKEKGDIPEGYSVSREKKERFSLILESASTNQTSMYLCASSPGLGRETQYFGPGTRLLVL.

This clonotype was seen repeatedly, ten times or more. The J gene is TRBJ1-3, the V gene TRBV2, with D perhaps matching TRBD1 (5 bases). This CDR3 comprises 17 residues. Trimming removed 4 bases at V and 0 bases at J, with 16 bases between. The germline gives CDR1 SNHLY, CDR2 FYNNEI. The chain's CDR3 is CASSVSAPDSSGNTIYF. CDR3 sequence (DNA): TGTGCCAGCAGTGTCTCAGCACCAGACAGCTCTGGAAACACCATATATTTT.

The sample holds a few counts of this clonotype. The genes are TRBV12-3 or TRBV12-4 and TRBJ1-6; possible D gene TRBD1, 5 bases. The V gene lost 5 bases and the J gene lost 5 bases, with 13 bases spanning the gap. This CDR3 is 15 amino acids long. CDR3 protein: CASSPGRLHNSPLHF. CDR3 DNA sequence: TGTGCCAGCAGTCCGGGACGGTTGCATAATTCACCCCTCCACTTT.